This entry lists 3 T cell receptor beta chains sequenced from one sample in a study of tumor-infiltrating lymphocytes in primary liver carcinoma. Total RNA amounting to around 450 ng was the source from which TCR beta cDNA was made with a constant-region primer. Nested multiplex PCR, run for three rounds with slightly modified ARM-PCR, yielded TCR beta libraries. The study ran its first two PCR rounds for around 10 cycles each, using TRBV1-TRBV30 forward primers and a C-beta reverse primer. TCRdb itself ran the multiplex PCR reads through MiXCR, one entry per CDR3 protein. The table includes roughly 330,000 distinct CDR3 sequences, around 60% detected once. The researchers obtained blood RNA from unsorted whole blood and also extracted germline DNA. Sequenced input: peripheral blood. The receptors derive from a man aged 35 to 55 with primary liver carcinoma and hepatitis B virus infection.

Notes on this clonotype: Mismatch with germline at one junction end may stem from a read error. The chain combines TRBV4-2 with TRBJ2-1, with D unresolved. Germline lookup yields CDR1 LGHNA and CDR2 YNFKEQ. The CDR3 is 16 residues long. The CDR3 loop reads CANSAENPYFDNEQFF. CDR3 DNA: TGTGCCAACAGCGCCGAGAACCCATACTTTGACAATGAGCAGTTCTTC.

The chain employs TRBV28 and TRBJ1-5; 7 bases map to TRBD1. CDR1 MDHEN and CDR2 SYDVKM come from the germline V gene. The CDR3 length is 13 residues. V shed 8 bases, J shed 7 bases, and the junction held 8 bases outside the gene matches. CDR3 region: CASATGDEQPQHF. In DNA, the CDR3 is TGTGCCAGCGCAACAGGGGATGAGCAGCCCCAGCATTTT.

This chain uses TRBV6-5 with TRBJ2-7, with a weak D call TRBD2 (6 bases). The CDR3 has 14 residues. Trimming shortened V by 5 bases and J by 0 bases, and 11 bases separated the two germline ends. Germline CDR1 MNHEY, CDR2 SVGAGI. CDR3 sequence: CASSTHGSSYEQYF. As DNA, the CDR3 is TGTGCCAGCAGTACTCACGGGAGCTCCTACGAGCAGTACTTC.